A single T cell receptor beta chain is shown here with its context. The sample comes from a study of T cells expressing NK-cell markers. Background on the study: From sorted CD3+CD56+NKG2C+, CD3+CD56+NKG2C- and CD3+CD56-NKG2C+ T cells came the TCR beta repertoires. Eight donors were sequenced, of whom seven were HCMV-seropositive, while the remaining one was HCMV-seronegative.

CDR3 size: 13 residues. Germline V gene lookup returns CDR1 LGHNT and CDR2 FRNRAP. TCR beta libraries carry UMIs added by 5'RACE template switching. One entry per CDR3 protein, without DNA, is what TCRdb gives after re-calling the 5' RACE reads. The table lists approximately 460,000 distinct CDR3 sequences, with more than 7% in the top ten. Sample: blood T cells: a sorted CD56 or NKG2C T cell subset, CD4+ or CD8+ T cells, or bulk PBMC T cells (not recorded which). The rearrangement joins TRBV12-5 to TRBJ1-1; TCRdb's D call of TRBD1 is untestable without DNA. The receptor was isolated from a woman aged 18 to 75 in good health. CDR3 protein: CASGLDDRGTAFF.